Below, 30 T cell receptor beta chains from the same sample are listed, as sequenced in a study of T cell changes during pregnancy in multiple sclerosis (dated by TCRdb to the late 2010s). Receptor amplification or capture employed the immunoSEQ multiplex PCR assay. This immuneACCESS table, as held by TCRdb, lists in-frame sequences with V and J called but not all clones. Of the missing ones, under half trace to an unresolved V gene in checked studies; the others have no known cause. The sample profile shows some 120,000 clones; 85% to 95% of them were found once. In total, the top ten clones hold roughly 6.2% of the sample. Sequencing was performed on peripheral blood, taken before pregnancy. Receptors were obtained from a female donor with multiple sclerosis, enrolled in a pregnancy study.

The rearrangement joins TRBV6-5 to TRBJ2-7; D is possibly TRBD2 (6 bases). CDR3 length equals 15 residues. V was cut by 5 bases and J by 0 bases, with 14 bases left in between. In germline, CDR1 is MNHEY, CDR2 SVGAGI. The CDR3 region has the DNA TGTGCCAGCAGTCCCTACTCCGGGAGCTCCTACGAGCAGTACTTC. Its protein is CASSPYSGSSYEQYF.

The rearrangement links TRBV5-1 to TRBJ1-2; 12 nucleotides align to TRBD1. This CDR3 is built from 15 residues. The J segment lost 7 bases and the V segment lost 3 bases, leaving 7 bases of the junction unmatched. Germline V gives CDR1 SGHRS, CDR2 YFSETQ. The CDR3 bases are TGCGCCAGCAGCTCAGAAGGGACAGGGGGCTTTGGCTACACCTTC. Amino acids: CASSSEGTGGFGYTF.

The DNA of the CDR3 is TGTGCCAGCAGTCTTGACTACTACGAGCAGTACTTC. Protein sequence: CASSLDYYEQYF. V gene TRBV28 combines with J gene TRBJ2-7; tentatively, D is TRBD2 (5 bases). V lost 5 bases and J 3 bases, leaving 8 bases between the germline ends. The CDR3 is 12 amino acids. Germline CDR1 is MDHEN and CDR2 is SYDVKM.

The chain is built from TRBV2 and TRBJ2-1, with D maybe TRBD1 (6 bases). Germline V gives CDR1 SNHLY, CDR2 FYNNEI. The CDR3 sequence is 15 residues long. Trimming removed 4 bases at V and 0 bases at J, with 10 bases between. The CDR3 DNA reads TGTGCCAGCAGTGCTAGGGACAACTCCTACAATGAGCAGTTCTTC. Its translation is CASSARDNSYNEQFF.

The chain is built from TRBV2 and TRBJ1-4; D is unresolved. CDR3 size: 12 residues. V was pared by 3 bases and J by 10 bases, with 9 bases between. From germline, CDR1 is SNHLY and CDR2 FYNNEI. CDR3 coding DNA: TGTGCCAGCAGTGAGAGAGGTGGAAAACTGTTTTTT. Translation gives CASSERGGKLFF.

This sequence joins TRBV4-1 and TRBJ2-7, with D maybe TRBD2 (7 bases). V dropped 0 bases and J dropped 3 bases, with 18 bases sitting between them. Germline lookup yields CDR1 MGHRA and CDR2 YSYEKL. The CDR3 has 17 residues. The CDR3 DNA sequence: TGCGCCAGCAGCCAAGAATGGGGGGGGCAGCCACGCTACGAGCAGTACTTC. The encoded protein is CASSQEWGGQPRYEQYF.

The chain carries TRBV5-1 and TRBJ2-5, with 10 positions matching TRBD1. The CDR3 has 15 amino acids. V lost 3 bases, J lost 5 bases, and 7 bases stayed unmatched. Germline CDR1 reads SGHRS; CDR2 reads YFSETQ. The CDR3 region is CASSYRDRGWETQYF. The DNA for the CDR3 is TGCGCCAGCAGCTACCGGGACAGGGGTTGGGAGACCCAGTACTTC.

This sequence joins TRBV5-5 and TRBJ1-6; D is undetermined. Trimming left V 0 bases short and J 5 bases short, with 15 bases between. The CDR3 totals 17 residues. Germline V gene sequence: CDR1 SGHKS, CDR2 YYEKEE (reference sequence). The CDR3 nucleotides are TGTGCCAGCAGCTTGGGTCCCCAGAGGGCCGATAATTCACCCCTCCACTTT. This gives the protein CASSLGPQRADNSPLHF. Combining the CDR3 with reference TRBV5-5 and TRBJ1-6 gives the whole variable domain DAGVTQSPTHLIKTRGQQVTLRCSPISGHKSVSWYQQVLGQGPQFIFQYYEKEERGRGNFPDRFSARQFPNYSSELNVNALLLGDSALYLCASSLGPQRADNSPLHFGNGTRLTVT.

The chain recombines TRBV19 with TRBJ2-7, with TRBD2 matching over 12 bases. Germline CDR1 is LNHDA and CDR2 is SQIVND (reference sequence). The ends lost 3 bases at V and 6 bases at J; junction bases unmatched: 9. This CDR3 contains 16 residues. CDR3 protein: CASSIGLAGGRGEQYF. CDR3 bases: TGTGCCAGTAGTATCGGGCTAGCGGGAGGGCGAGGCGAGCAGTACTTC.

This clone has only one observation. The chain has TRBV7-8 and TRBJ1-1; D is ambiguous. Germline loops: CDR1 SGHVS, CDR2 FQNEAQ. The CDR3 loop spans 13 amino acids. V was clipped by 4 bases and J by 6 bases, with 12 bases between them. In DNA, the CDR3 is TGTGCCAGCAGCTGGAAACAGCAGGCTGAAGCTTTCTTT. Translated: CASSWKQQAEAFF.

Written as DNA, the CDR3 is TGTGCCAGCAATCATCTCGGAGGATTCGGGAATCAGCCCCAGCATTTT. Residues: CASNHLGGFGNQPQHF. The chain joins TRBV28 to TRBJ1-5; D call uncertain. Germline loops: CDR1 MDHEN, CDR2 SYDVKM. The CDR3 covers 16 residues. V was pared by 7 bases and J by 4 bases, with 20 bases between.

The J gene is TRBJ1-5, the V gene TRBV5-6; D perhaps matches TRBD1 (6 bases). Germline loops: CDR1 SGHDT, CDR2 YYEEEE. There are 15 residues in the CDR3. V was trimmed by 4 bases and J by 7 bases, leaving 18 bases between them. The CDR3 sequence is CASSLGGALGQPQHF. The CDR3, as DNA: TGTGCCAGCAGCCTTGGGGGGGCGCTGGGACAGCCCCAGCATTTT.

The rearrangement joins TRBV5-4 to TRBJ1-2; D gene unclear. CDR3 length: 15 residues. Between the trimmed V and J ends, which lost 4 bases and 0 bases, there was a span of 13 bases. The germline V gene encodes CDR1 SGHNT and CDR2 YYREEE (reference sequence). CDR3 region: CASSQTSGANYGYTF. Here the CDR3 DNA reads TGTGCCAGCAGCCAGACCTCTGGAGCTAACTATGGCTACACCTTC.

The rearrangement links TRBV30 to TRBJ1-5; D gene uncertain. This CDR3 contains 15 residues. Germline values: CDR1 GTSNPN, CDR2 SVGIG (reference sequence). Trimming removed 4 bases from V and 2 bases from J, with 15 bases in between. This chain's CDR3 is CAWTQHSRGNQPQHF. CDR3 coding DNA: TGTGCCTGGACTCAACACTCGAGGGGCAATCAGCCCCAGCATTTT.

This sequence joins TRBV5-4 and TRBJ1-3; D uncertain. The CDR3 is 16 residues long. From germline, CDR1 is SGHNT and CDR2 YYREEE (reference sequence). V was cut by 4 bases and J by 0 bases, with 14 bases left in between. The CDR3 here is CASSLPGSVSGNTIYF. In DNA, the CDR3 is TGTGCCAGCAGCCTACCCGGGTCAGTCTCTGGAAACACCATATATTTT.

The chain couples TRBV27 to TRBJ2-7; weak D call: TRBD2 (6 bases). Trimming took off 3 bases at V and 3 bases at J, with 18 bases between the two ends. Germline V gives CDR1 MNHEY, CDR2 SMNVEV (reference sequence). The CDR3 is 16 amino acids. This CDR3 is CASSLRRDLLLYEQYF. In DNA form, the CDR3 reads TGTGCCAGCAGTTTGCGGAGGGACCTCCTCCTCTACGAGCAGTACTTC.

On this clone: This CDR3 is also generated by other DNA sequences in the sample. CDR3 nucleotide sequence: TGTGCCAGCAGTTCGACAGGATTTTATGGCTACACCTTC. Protein sequence: CASSSTGFYGYTF. The V and J genes are TRBV27 and TRBJ1-2, with D possibly TRBD1 on 6 matching bases. V dropped 4 bases and J dropped 5 bases, with 11 bases sitting between them. Germline CDR1 reads MNHEY; CDR2 reads SMNVEV (reference sequence). The CDR3 consists of 13 residues.

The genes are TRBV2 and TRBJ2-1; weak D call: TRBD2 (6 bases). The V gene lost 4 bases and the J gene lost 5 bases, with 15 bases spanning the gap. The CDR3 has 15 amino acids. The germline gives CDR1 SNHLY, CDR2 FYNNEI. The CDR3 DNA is TGTGCCAGCAGTGCAAGGGCGGGGTACGACAATGAGCAGTTCTTC. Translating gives CASSARAGYDNEQFF.

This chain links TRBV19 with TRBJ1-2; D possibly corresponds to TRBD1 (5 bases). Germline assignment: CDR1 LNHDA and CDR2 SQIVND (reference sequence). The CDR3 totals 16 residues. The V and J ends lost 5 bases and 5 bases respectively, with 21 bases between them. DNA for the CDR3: TGTGCCAGTAGTTCCCGGGGCTCGGCGGGGGGATATGGCTACACCTTC. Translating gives CASSSRGSAGGYGYTF.

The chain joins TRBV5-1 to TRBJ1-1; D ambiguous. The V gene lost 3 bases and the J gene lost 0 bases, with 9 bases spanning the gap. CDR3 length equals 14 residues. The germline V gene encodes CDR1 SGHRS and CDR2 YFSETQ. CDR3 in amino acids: CASSSAPVNTEAFF. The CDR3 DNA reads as TGCGCCAGCAGCTCCGCCCCGGTGAACACTGAAGCTTTCTTT.

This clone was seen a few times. The CDR3 bases are TGTGCCAGCAGTTTGCTCACAACTGAAGCTTTCTTT. The encoded protein is CASSLLTTEAFF. V and J are TRBV28 and TRBJ1-1; unclear D gene. CDR1 and CDR2 from the germline V gene are MDHEN and SYDVKM. CDR3 length: 12 residues. V dropped 3 bases and J dropped 5 bases, with 7 bases sitting between them.

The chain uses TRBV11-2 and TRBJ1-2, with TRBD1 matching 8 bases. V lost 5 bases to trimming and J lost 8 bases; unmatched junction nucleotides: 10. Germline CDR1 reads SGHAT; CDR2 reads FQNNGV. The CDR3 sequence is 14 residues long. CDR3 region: CASSTGTGGEGYTF. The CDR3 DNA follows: TGTGCCAGCAGCACCGGGACAGGCGGTGAGGGCTACACCTTC.

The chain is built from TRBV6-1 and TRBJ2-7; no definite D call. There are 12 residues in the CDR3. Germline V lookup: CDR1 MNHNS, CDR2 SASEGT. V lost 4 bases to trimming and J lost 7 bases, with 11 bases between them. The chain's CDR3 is CASSGEVDEQYF. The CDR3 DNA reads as TGTGCCAGCAGTGGAGAGGTTGATGAGCAGTACTTC.

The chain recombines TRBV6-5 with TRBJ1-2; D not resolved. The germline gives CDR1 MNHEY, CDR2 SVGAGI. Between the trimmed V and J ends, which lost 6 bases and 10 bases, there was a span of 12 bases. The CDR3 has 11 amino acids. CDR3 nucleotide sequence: TGTGCCAGCAGGGGCAGAACCTCCTACACCTTC. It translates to CASRGRTSYTF.

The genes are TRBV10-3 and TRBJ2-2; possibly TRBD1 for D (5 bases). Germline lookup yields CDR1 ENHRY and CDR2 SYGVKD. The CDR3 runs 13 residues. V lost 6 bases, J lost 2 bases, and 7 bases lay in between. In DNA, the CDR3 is TGTGCCATCAGAGGGGTTAACACCGGGGAGCTGTTTTTT. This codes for CAIRGVNTGELFF.

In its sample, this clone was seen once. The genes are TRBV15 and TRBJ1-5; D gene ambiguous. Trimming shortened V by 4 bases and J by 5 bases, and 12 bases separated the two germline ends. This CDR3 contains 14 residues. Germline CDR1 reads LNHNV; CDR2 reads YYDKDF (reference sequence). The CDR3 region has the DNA TGTGCCACCAGCACAGATCCTATGGATCAGCCCCAGCATTTT. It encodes CATSTDPMDQPQHF.

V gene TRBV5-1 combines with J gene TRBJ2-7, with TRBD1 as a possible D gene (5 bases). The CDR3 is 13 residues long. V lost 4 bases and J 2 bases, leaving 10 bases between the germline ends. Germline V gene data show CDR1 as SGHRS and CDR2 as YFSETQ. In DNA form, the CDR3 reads TGCGCCAGCAGCGCGACAGAGCCCTACGAGCAGTACTTC. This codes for CASSATEPYEQYF.

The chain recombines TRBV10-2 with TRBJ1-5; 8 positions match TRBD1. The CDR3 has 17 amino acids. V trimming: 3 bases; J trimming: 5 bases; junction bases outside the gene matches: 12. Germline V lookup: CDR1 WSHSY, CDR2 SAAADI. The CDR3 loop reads CASSDQDPGQGYQPQHF. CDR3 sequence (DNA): TGCGCCAGCAGTGACCAAGACCCCGGACAGGGTTATCAGCCCCAGCATTTT.

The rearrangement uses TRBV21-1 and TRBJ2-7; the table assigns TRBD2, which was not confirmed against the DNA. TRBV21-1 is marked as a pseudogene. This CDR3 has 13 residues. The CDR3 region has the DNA TGTGCCAGCAGCAAAGGGGGGGAGTACGAGCAGTACTTC. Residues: CASSKGGEYEQYF.

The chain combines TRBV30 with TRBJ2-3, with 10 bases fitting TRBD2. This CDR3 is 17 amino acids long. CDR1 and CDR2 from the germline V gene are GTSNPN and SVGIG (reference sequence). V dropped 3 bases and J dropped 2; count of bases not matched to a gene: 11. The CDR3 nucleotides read TGTGCCTGGAGACCCCCTGGCCTAGCGGGAGTCACAGATACGCAGTATTTT. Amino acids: CAWRPPGLAGVTDTQYF.